Detailed here is one T cell receptor (beta chain). Its antigen is currently unknown. The entry originates in a study of cytomegalovirus exposure and HLA in healthy donors. Study-level background: The same platform as the roughly 630 first-cohort repertoires was used for the roughly 130 validation repertoires, a later analysis reported. General study findings and limits: Rarity marked most TCR sequences, yet some public TCRs occurred in many donors. In vitro checks showed that a few CMV-associated chains really do target CMV antigens. Investigators reported about 160 TCR beta chains as tied to cytomegalovirus.

V lost 8 bases and J 5 bases, leaving 18 bases between the germline ends. Germline V gene data show CDR1 as SNHLY and CDR2 as FYNNEI. The length of the CDR3 is 14 residues. Repertoires were generated with immunoSEQ multiplex PCR, while TCRdb's copy carries only in-frame clones and drops some. The data hold around 170,000 clones, with 88% observed a single time. The TCR was taken from a young man in good health and CMV-seronegative. The chain joins TRBV2 to TRBJ1-1; tentative D call: TRBD1 (6 bases). The sample comprised PBMCs. The CDR3 is CASSWTDVATEAFF. The CDR3 DNA reads TGTGCCAGCTCATGGACAGACGTTGCTACTGAAGCTTTCTTT. The whole variable domain, filled in from reference TRBV2 and TRBJ1-1, reads EPEVTQTPSHQVTQMGQEVILRCVPISNHLYFYWYRQILGQKVEFLVSFYNNEISEKSEIFDDQFSVERPDGSNFTLKIRSTKLEDSAMYFCASSWTDVATEAFFGQGTRLTVV.